What follows describes a single TCR beta chain. Antigen specificity is unknown. The data are from a study of cytomegalovirus exposure and HLA in healthy donors. Study findings and constraints: A missense variant in DCLRE1C was later tied to TCR beta V- and J-gene trimming.

13 Jbeta primers and 60 Vbeta primers were used for the PCR. Some clones are missing from TCRdb's copy, which holds only in-frame ones; the method was immunoSEQ multiplex PCR. The sample holds about 140,000 clones; about four fifths are singletons and the top ten take over 4%. Trimming removed 7 bases from V and 5 bases from J, with 14 bases in between. The CDR3 sequence is 13 residues long. CDR1 MDHEN and CDR2 SYDVKM come from the germline V gene. The chain recombines TRBV28 with TRBJ1-2; D is perhaps TRBD1 (5 bases). The sequenced sample was PBMCs. This TCR was recovered from a man aged 25 to 40 in good health. In nucleotides, the CDR3 is TGTGCCAGCATAGGGGCGCCTCTTTATGGCTACACCTTC. It encodes CASIGAPLYGYTF.